These T cell receptor beta chains were read from a single sample in a study of blood T cell repertoires in COVID-19. Here immunoSEQ multiplex PCR was the method, and the copy in TCRdb shows in-frame clones only, minus some. The sample lists approximately 320,000 clones, around nine tenths occurring once. Sequenced material: PBMCs or T cells enriched from blood (not recorded which). These receptors came from a man in his sixties who had recovered from COVID-19. CDR3s include the opening cysteine and the closing phenylalanine or tryptophan. Fields, in order: J gene, V gene, D gene, clone size, CDR3 protein, CDR3 DNA. The D gene is left open where the match is weak. Clone size appears in some rows only: once, few, many, or a class for an expanded clone.

TRBJ1-6 | TRBV3-1/TRBV3-2 | . | . | CASSQVRGGRSPLHF | TGTGCCAGCAGCCAAGTGAGGGGAGGTAGATCACCCCTCCACTTT
TRBJ2-4 | TRBV3-1/TRBV3-2 | TRBD2 | . | CASSQTGTSKNIQYF | TGTGCCAGCAGCCAAACCGGGACTAGCAAAAACATTCAGTACTTC
TRBJ2-2 | TRBV3-1/TRBV3-2 | . | few | CASSQRDWNTGELFF | TGTGCCAGCAGCCAGAGGGACTGGAACACCGGGGAGCTGTTTTTT
TRBJ2-4 | TRBV6-5 | TRBD2 | once | CASTRTSAGGIQYF | TGTGCCAGCACCAGGACTAGCGCGGGAGGTATTCAGTACTTC
TRBJ2-7 | TRBV30 | . | once | CAWTLGAGGYEQYF | TGTGCCTGGACTCTTGGGGCTGGCGGCTACGAGCAGTACTTC
TRBJ2-5 | TRBV5-1 | . | . | CASSLARSGVETQYF | TGCGCCAGCAGCTTGGCACGCTCGGGGGTGGAGACCCAGTACTTC
TRBJ1-5 | TRBV7-9 | . | . | CASSQVGQSNQPQHF | TGTGCCAGCAGCCAGGTTGGACAGAGCAATCAGCCCCAGCATTTT
TRBJ1-3 | TRBV7-3 | . | . | CASSPGYAGNTIYF | TGTGCCAGCAGCCCAGGGTACGCCGGAAACACCATATATTTT
TRBJ1-1 | TRBV6-1 | . | once | CASSEVASYTEAFF | TGTGCCAGCAGTGAGGTCGCTAGCTACACTGAAGCTTTCTTT
TRBJ2-2 | TRBV3-1/TRBV3-2 | TRBD1 | . | CASSPSGTGNTGELFF | TGTGCCAGCAGCCCTTCAGGGACAGGGAACACCGGGGAGCTGTTTTTT
TRBJ2-2 | TRBV7-3 | TRBD2 | . | CASSQTSDNTGELFF | TGTGCCAGCAGCCAAACTAGCGACAACACCGGGGAGCTGTTTTTT
TRBJ2-5 | TRBV6-5 | TRBD2 | few | CASSRTSGQETQYF | TGTGCCAGCAGTCGGACTAGCGGACAAGAGACCCAGTACTTC
TRBJ2-1 | TRBV11-3 | . | . | CASSSKDRSYNEQFF | TGTGCCAGCAGCTCAAAAGACAGGTCCTACAATGAGCAGTTCTTC
TRBJ2-1 | TRBV5-1 | . | . | CASSLGGLMQFF | TGCGCCAGCAGCTTGGGGGGGCTCATGCAGTTCTTC
TRBJ1-2 | TRBV5-4 | TRBD1 | once | CASSMQGAPGYTF | TGTGCCAGCAGCATGCAGGGGGCGCCCGGCTACACCTTC
TRBJ2-1 | TRBV18 | TRBD2 | . | CASSPASGNIYNEQFF | TGTGCCAGCTCACCGGCTAGCGGGAACATTTACAATGAGCAGTTCTTC